These 3 T cell receptor beta chains were sequenced from one sample in a study of blood T cell repertoires in COVID-19. Clones were sequenced by immunoSEQ multiplex PCR, and TCRdb holds only the in-frame ones, with some missing. The table shows tens of thousands of clones, with 78% occurring only once. Sequenced input: peripheral blood. The receptors originated from a man of 80 years or more with acute or convalescent COVID-19.

The chain links TRBV11-2 to TRBJ2-7, with 11 bases identical to TRBD2. There are 15 residues in the CDR3. J lost 2 bases, V lost 4 bases, and 4 bases had no gene match. The V gene's germline CDR1 is SGHAT and CDR2 FQNNGV. CDR3 nucleotide sequence: TGTGCCAGCAGCTCCCCGGGACTAGCGGCCTACGAGCAGTACTTC. It is translated as CASSSPGLAAYEQYF.

V gene TRBV9 combines with J gene TRBJ2-2; D not certain. Trimming left V 0 bases short and J 2 bases short, with 8 bases between. Germline CDR1 reads SGDLS; CDR2 reads YYNGEE. This CDR3 has 15 residues. The CDR3 DNA reads as TGTGCCAGCAGCGTAGCGTACAGCAACACCGGGGAGCTGTTTTTT. Protein: CASSVAYSNTGELFF.

This clone was found a few times. This chain connects TRBV19 to TRBJ1-5, with 7 bases identical to TRBD1. The CDR3 has 16 residues. After removal of 6 bases from V and 7 bases from J, the junction contained 15 bases not matched to a gene. Germline-derived CDR1 and CDR2 are LNHDA and SQIVND (reference sequence). CDR3 sequence (DNA): TGTGCCAGTAGGAACTACCGACAGGGACTTGGGCAGCCCCAGCATTTT. Translation: CASRNYRQGLGQPQHF.